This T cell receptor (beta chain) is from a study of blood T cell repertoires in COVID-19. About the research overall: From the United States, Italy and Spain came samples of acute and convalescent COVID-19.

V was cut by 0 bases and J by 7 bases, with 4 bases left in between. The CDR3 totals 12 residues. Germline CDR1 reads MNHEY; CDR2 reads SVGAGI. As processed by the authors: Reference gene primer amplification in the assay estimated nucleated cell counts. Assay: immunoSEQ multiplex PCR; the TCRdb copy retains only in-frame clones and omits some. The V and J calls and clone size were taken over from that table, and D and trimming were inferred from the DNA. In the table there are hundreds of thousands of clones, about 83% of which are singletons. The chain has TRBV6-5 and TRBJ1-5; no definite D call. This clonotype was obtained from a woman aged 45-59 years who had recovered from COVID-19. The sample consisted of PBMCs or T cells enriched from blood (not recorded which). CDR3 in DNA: TGTGCCAGCAGTTACTCGAGACAGCCCCAGCATTTT. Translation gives CASSYSRQPQHF.